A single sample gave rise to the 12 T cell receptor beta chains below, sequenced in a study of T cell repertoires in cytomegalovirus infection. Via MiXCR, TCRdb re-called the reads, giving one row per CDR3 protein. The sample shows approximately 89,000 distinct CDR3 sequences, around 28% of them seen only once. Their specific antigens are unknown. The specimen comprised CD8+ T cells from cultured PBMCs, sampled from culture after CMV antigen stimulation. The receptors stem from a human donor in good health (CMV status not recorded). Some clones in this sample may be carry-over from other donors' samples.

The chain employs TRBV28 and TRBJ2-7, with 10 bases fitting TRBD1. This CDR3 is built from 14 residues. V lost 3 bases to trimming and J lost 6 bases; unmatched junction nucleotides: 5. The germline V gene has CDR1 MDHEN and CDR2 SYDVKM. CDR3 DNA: TGTGCCAGCAGTTTTTTCGGGACAGGGGTCGAGCAGTACTTC. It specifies CASSFFGTGVEQYF.

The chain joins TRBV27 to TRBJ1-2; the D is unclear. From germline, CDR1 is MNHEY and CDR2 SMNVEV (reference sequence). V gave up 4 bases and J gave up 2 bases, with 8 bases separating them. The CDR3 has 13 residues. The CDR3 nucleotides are TGTGCCAGCAGTTATCTGGGGAACTATGGCTACACCTTC. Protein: CASSYLGNYGYTF.

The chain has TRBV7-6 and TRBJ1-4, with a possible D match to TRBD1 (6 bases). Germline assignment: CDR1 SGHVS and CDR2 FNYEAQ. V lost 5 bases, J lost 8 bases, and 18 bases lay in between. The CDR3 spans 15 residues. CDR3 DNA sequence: TGTGCCAGCAGCCCCCTGTGGGGGCAAAAAGAAAAACTGTTTTTT. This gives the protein CASSPLWGQKEKLFF.

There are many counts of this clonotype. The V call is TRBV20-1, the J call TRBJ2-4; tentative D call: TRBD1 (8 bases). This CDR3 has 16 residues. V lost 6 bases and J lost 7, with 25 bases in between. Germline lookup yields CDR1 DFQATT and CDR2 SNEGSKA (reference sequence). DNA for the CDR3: TGCAGTGCCGAACCTTTCGGACAGGGAGGGAAGAACATTCAGTACTTC. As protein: CSAEPFGQGGKNIQYF.

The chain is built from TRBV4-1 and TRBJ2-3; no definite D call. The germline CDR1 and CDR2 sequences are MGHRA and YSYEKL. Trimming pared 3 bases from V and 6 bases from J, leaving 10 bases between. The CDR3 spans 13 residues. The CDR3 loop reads CASSHSLVDTQYF. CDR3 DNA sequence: TGCGCCAGCAGCCATTCTCTAGTGGATACGCAGTATTTT.

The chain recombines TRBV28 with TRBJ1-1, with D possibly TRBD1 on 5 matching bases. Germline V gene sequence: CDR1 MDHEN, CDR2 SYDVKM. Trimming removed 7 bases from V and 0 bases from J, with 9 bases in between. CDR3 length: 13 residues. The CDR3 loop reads CASKWGMNTEAFF. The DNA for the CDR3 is TGTGCCAGCAAATGGGGGATGAACACTGAAGCTTTCTTT.

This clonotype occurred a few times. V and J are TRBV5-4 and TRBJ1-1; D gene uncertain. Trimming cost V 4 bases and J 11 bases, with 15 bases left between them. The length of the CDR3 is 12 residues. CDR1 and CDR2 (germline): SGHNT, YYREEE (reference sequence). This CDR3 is CASSLVGSPAFF. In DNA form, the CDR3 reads TGTGCCAGCAGCCTAGTCGGGTCCCCGGCTTTCTTT.

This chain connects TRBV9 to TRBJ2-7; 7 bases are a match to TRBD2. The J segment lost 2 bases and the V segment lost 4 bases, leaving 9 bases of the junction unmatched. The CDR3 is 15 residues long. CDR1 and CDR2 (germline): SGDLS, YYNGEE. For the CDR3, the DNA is TGTGCCAGCAGCCTCCGGGGGGACGGAACCTACGAGCAGTACTTC. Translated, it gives CASSLRGDGTYEQYF.

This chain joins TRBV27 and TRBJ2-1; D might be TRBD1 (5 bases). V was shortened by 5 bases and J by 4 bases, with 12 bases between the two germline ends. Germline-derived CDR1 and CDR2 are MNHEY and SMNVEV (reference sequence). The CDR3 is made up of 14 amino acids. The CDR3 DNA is TGTGCCAGCAGTCCTGACAGCCTATACAATGAGCAGTTCTTC. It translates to CASSPDSLYNEQFF.

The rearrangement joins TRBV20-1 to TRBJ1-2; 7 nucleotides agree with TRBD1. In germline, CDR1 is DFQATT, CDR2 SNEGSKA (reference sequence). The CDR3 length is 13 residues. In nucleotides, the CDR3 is TGCAGCTGGGCCGGGACAGTAAACTATGGCTACACCTTC. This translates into CSWAGTVNYGYTF.

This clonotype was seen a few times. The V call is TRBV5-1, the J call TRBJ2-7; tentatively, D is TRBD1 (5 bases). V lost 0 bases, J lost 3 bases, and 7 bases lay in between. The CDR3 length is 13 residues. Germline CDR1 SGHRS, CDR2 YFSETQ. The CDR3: CASSLGRVYEQYF. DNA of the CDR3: TGCGCCAGCAGCTTGGGCAGGGTCTACGAGCAGTACTTC.

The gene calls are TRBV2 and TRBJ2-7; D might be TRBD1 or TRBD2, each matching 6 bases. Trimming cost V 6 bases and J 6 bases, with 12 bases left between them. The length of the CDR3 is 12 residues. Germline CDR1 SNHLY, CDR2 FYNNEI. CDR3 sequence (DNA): TGTGCCAGCAGGTTACAGGGAGGCGAGCAGTACTTC. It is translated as CASRLQGGEQYF. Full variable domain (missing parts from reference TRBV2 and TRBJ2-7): EPEVTQTPSHQVTQMGQEVILRCVPISNHLYFYWYRQILGQKVEFLVSFYNNEISEKSEIFDDQFSVERPDGSNFTLKIRSTKLEDSAMYFCASRLQGGEQYFGPGTRLTVT.